This note documents a single T cell receptor (beta chain) sequence. There is no known antigen for this receptor. The input lacks base qualities; no much larger clone sits a single base away. To prepare the library, the immunoSEQ multiplex PCR assay was applied. In the original analysis: A statistical classification framework was built for diagnosing cytomegalovirus status from the catalog of TCR beta chain sequences. The source is immuneACCESS, and TCRdb retained only in-frame sequences with V and J called. Part of the clones is not carried over; for the studies checked, unresolved V genes explain less than half of this, and the remainder is unexplained. Clone size and the V and J calls come from that table; the DNA yielded D and trimming. The sample table contains 85,000 to 120,000 clones; only one count was recorded for less than 90% of them. Of the sample, about 2% falls within the top ten clones.

The data stem from a study of cytomegalovirus exposure and HLA in healthy donors listed by TCRdb under 2017. Regarding the complete study: A later analysis indicated that the 110 or so validation repertoires were generated on the platform also employed for the 700 or so repertoires of the first cohort. The study aimed to test whether cataloging public T cell receptors could reveal signatures of past pathogen exposure. Along with the roughly 700-subject first cohort, a separate validation cohort of around 120 different subjects was used. High-throughput TCR immunosequencing, statistical association of individual TCRs with disease status, and machine learning were combined to predict cytomegalovirus infection status.

Separate from the roughly 660-subject first cohort, the validation cohort of 90 to 150 subjects was the group to which the donors belonged. The CDR3 spans 16 residues, from the cysteine through the phenylalanine. The kept DNA is CDR3 alone, 48 bases in frame from the first base. Between the V and J ends, shortened by 4 bases and 4 bases respectively, the junction contains 17 bases. CDR1 and CDR2 were assigned from the germline V gene (reference sequence) as MNHNY and SVGAGI. What the research found in general, with its limitations: In vitro tests confirmed that a few of the cytomegalovirus-associated TCR beta chains recognize cytomegalovirus antigens. Of the cluster scores, roughly 95% were above 0 in a later analysis, which found that TCRs clustered in the first cohort also tended to co-occur in the roughly 130 validation repertoires. A later analysis had no HLA typing for the validation cohort, so co-occurrence there was scored across all 110 or so repertoires. Across donors, most TCR sequences were observed very rarely, whereas some public TCRs were present in many individuals. According to the authors, the approach could potentially be generalized to other disease states and immunological phenotypes. A total of fewer than 200 TCR beta chains were listed by the study as associated with cytomegalovirus. In both the original and validation cohorts, the classifier was reported to diagnose cytomegalovirus status with high specificity and sensitivity.

This clonotype originated in a woman between 18 and 29 years old in good health and CMV-seropositive. Material for sequencing was PBMCs. Here the chain combines TRBV6-6 and TRBJ1-5, with TRBD1 perhaps the D gene, on 5 matching bases. The DNA sequence is as follows: TGTGCCAGCAGTTTCCCGGCTGCAGGGAGGAATCAGCCCCAGCATTTT. The encoded protein is CASSFPAAGRNQPQHF.